Listed here are 10 T cell receptor beta chains from one sample, sequenced in a study of T cells in Graves' hyperthyroidism and ophthalmopathy. Authors of the study amplified TCR beta CDR3 regions from RNA transcripts. A first-round RT-PCR of the TCR CDR3 used the HTBI primer set. Each CDR3 protein is one row after TCRdb ran MiXCR on the multiplex PCR reads. This table holds 490,000 or so distinct CDR3 sequences, around 50% found once. Sequenced material: peripheral blood or thyroid tissue (not recorded which). Every receptor here comes from an adult woman with Graves' disease, either hyperthyroidism or ophthalmopathy (not recorded which).

This clonotype was counted ten times or more. J is TRBJ2-5 and V is TRBV3-1; D gene ambiguous. Trimming pared 3 bases from V and 5 bases from J, leaving 13 bases between. Germline loops: CDR1 LGHDT, CDR2 YNNKEL (reference sequence). This CDR3 region has 14 residues. Here the CDR3 DNA reads TGTGCCAGCAGCCATGGGATGACCACGGAGACCCAGTACTTC. Protein sequence: CASSHGMTTETQYF.

The chain couples TRBV2 to TRBJ2-7; D is ambiguous. This CDR3 has 15 amino acids. Per the germline V gene, CDR1 is SNHLY and CDR2 is FYNNEI. V was cut by 6 bases and J by 2 bases, with 17 bases left in between. CDR3 loop: CASRANRDITYEQYF. In nucleotides, the CDR3 is TGTGCCAGCAGAGCTAACAGAGACATCACCTACGAGCAGTACTTC.

The CDR3 reads CASSFGAANTGELFF. CDR3 sequence (DNA): TGTGCCAGTTCTTTCGGGGCGGCGAACACCGGGGAGCTGTTTTTT. The rearrangement links TRBV19 to TRBJ2-2, with D perhaps being TRBD1 or TRBD2 (5 bases each). There are 15 residues in the CDR3. From germline, CDR1 is LNHDA and CDR2 SQIVND (reference sequence). The ends were cut back, 8 bases at V and 0 bases at J, with 13 bases in the middle.

A few counts support this clonotype. This chain's CDR3 is CASSVQQGNYGYTF. The CDR3 DNA is TGTGCCAGCAGCGTACAACAGGGGAACTATGGCTACACCTTC. The rearrangement joins TRBV5-4 to TRBJ1-2; 7 bases are a match to TRBD1. V trimming: 4 bases; J trimming: 2 bases; junction bases outside the gene matches: 5. The CDR3 spans 14 residues. Germline CDR1 SGHNT, CDR2 YYREEE (reference sequence).

The chain combines TRBV7-9 with TRBJ2-7; 8 bases fit TRBD1. Unmatched junction bases numbered 9, after V lost 5 bases and J lost 0 bases. The CDR3 is 16 residues long. Germline CDR1 is SEHNR and CDR2 is FQNEAQ (reference sequence). The DNA of the CDR3 is TGTGCCAGCAGCACCTATCGGACAGGGAGCTCCTACGAGCAGTACTTC. Its translation is CASSTYRTGSSYEQYF.

The chain joins TRBV10-3 to TRBJ2-6; either TRBD1 or TRBD2 may supply D (6 bases each). Germline CDR1 and CDR2: ENHRY and SYGVKD. This CDR3 region has 17 residues. V was cut by 8 bases and J by 2 bases, with 19 bases left in between. CDR3 DNA sequence: TGTGCCATCTACGACTCGAGGGGGGATCCTGGGGCCAACGTCCTGACTTTC. Residues: CAIYDSRGDPGANVLTF.

The chain uses TRBV20-1 and TRBJ1-2; the D is unclear. V gave up 6 bases and J gave up 8 bases, with 13 bases separating them. Germline CDR1 and CDR2: DFQATT and SNEGSKA (reference sequence). This CDR3 region has 11 residues. DNA for the CDR3: TGCAGTGCCCAGCCTCGACTAGGCTACACCTTC. Amino acid sequence: CSAQPRLGYTF.

As regards this clonotype: This sequence may be a read error, since a much larger clone differs from it by one base. The chain carries TRBV6-2 or TRBV6-3 and TRBJ1-1, with 9 bases matching TRBD1. This CDR3 is built from 14 residues. The germline gives CDR1 MNHEY, CDR2 SVGEGT. V trimming: 5 bases; J trimming: 4 bases; junction bases outside the gene matches: 5. CDR3 amino acids: CASSTGTGSTEAFF. Here the CDR3 DNA reads TGTGCCAGCAGTACCGGGACAGGGAGCACTGAAGCTTTCTTT.

This clonotype was counted once. This chain links TRBV29-1 with TRBJ2-5; possible D gene TRBD2, 5 bases. Trimming stripped 0 bases from V and 7 bases from J, with 18 bases between. Per germline, CDR1 SQVTM and CDR2 ANQGSEA. This CDR3 has 15 residues. The CDR3 DNA is TGCAGCGTTGAAGATGAACTAGTCCGGTATCCGACCCAGTACTTC. Translated, it gives CSVEDELVRYPTQYF.

This clonotype was seen at least ten times. The gene calls are TRBV5-8 and TRBJ1-5, with 7 bases matching TRBD1. The CDR3 runs 14 residues. Germline CDR1 reads SGHTS; CDR2 reads YDEGEE. The V gene end was trimmed by 1 base and the J gene end by 5 bases; junction bases not matched to a gene: 3. CDR3 DNA: TGTGCCAGCAGCTTGAGGGGGCCCGATCAGCCCCAGCATTTT. This gives the protein CASSLRGPDQPQHF.